Many counts were recorded for the clone carrying this T cell receptor beta chain. The entry originates in a study of early T cells in non-severe SARS-CoV-2 infection. CDR3 size: 16 residues. With 1 base clipped from V and 2 bases from J, the junction kept 2 bases outside the gene matches. Germline V gene data show CDR1 as SGHAT and CDR2 as FQNNGV. Unique molecular identifiers were attached to individual cDNA molecules. Via MiXCR, TCRdb re-called the 5' RACE reads, giving one row per CDR3 protein. The sample includes 95,000 to 110,000 distinct CDR3 sequences, 11% seen only once; the top ten take about 7.6%.

Sequencing used whole blood. The clonotype was recovered from an adult who was a healthcare worker with PCR-confirmed SARS-CoV-2 infection or an uninfected control (not recorded which). V and J are TRBV11-2 and TRBJ2-1, with 10 bases matching TRBD2. As DNA, the CDR3 is TGTGCCAGCAGCTTAGTAGCGGGAGGCGCCTACAATGAGCAGTTCTTC. This encodes CASSLVAGGAYNEQFF.